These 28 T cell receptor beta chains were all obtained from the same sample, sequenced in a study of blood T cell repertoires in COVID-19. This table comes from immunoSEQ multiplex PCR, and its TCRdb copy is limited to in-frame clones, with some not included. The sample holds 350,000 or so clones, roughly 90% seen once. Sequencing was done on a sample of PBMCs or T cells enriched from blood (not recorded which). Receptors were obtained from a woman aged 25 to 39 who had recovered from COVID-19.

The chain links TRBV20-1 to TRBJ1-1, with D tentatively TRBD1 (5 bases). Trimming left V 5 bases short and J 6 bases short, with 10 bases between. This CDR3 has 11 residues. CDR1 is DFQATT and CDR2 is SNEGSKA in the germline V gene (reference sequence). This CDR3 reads CSAGGGPEAFF. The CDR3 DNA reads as TGCAGTGCTGGGGGAGGCCCTGAAGCTTTCTTT.

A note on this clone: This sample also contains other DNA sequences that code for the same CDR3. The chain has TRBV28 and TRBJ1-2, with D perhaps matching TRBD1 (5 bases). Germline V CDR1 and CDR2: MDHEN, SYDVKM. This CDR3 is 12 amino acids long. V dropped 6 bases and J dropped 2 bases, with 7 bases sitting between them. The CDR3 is CASRGQNYGYTF. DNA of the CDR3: TGTGCCAGCAGAGGACAAAACTATGGCTACACCTTC.

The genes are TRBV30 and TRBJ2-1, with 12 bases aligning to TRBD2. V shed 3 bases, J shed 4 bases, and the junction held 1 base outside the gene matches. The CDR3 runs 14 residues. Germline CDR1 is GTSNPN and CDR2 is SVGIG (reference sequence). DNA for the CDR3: TGTGCCTGGAGAGGACTAGCGGGGTACAATGAGCAGTTCTTC. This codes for CAWRGLAGYNEQFF.

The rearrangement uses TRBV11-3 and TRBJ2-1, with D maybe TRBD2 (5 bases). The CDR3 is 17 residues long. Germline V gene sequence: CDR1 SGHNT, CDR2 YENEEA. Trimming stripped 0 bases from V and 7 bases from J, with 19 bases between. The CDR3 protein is CASSLEIRASFENEQFF. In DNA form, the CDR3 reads TGTGCCAGCAGCTTAGAGATTAGGGCTAGCTTTGAGAATGAGCAGTTCTTC.

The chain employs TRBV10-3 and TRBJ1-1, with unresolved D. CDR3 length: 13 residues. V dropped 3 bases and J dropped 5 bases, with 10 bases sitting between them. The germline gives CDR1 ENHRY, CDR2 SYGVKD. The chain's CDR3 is CAISEVGGTEAFF. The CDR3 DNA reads TGTGCCATCAGTGAAGTAGGAGGGACTGAAGCTTTCTTT.

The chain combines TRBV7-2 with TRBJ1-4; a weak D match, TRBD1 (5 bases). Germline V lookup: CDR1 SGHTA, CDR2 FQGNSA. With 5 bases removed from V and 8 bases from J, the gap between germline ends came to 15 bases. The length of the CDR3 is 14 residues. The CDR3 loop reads CASSRSGFGEKLFF. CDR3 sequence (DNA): TGTGCCAGCAGCCGCTCAGGGTTTGGGGAAAAACTGTTTTTT.

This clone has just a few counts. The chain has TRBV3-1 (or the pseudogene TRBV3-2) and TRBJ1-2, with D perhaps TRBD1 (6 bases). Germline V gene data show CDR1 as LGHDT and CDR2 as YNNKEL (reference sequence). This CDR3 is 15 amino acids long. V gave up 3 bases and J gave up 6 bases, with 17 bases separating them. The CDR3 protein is CASSHTGTIGDGYTF. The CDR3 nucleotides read TGTGCCAGCAGCCATACAGGGACGATCGGTGATGGCTACACCTTC.

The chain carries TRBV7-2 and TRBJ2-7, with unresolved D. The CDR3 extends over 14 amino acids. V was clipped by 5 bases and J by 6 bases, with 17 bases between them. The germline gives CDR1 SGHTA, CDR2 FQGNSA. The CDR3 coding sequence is TGTGCCAGCAGCACCCTCCGCTGGGCAGGCGAGCAGTACTTC. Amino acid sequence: CASSTLRWAGEQYF. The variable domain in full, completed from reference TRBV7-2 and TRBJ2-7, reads GAGVSQSPSNKVTEKGKDVELRCDPISGHTALYWYRQSLGQGLEFLIYFQGNSAPDKSGLPSDRFSAERTGGSVSTLTIQRTQQEDSAVYLCASSTLRWAGEQYFGPGTRLTVT.

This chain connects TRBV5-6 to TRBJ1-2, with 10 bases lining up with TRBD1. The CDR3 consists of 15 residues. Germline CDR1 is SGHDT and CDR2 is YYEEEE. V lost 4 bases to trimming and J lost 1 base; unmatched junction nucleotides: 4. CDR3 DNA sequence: TGTGCCAGCAGCCCTGGACAGGGGGTTAACTATGGCTACACCTTC. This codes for CASSPGQGVNYGYTF. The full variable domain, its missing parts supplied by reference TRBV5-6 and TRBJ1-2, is DAGVTQSPTHLIKTRGQQVTLRCSPKSGHDTVSWYQQALGQGPQFIFQYYEEEERQRGNFPDRFSGHQFPNYSSELNVNALLLGDSALYLCASSPGQGVNYGYTFGSGTRLTVV.

As DNA, the CDR3 is TGTGCCAGTACCCCGGGACAGCCCGTCTCTGGAAACACCATATATTTT. It is translated as CASTPGQPVSGNTIYF. J is TRBJ1-3 and V is TRBV19; 7 bases agree with TRBD1. The CDR3 is 16 amino acids. Germline CDR1 reads LNHDA; CDR2 reads SQIVND (reference sequence). V was pared by 7 bases and J by 0 bases, with 9 bases of the junction left unmatched. Full variable domain (outside the CDR3, taken from reference TRBV19 and TRBJ1-3): DGGITQSPKYLFRKEGQNVTLSCEQNLNHDAMYWYRQDPGQGLRLIYYSQIVNDFQKGDIAEGYSVSREKKESFPLTVTSAQKNPTAFYLCASTPGQPVSGNTIYFGEGSWLTVV.

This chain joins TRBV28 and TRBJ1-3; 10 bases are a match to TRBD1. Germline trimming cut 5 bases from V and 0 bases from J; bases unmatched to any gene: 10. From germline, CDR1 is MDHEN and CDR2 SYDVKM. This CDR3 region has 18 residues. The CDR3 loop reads CASSVFGTGARSGNTIYF. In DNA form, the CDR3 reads TGTGCCAGCAGTGTATTCGGGACAGGGGCCCGCTCTGGAAACACCATATATTTT. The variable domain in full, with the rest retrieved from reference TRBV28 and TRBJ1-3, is DVKVTQSSRYLVKRTGEKVFLECVQDMDHENMFWYRQDPGLGLRLIYFSYDVKMKEKGDIPEGYSVSREKKERFSLILESASTNQTSMYLCASSVFGTGARSGNTIYFGEGSWLTVV.

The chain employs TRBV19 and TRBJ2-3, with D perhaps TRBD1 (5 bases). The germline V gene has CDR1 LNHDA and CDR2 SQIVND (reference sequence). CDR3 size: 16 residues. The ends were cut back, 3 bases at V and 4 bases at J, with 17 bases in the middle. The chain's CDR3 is CASSIGARAAADTQYF. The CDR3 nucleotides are TGTGCCAGTAGTATTGGGGCCAGGGCGGCTGCAGATACGCAGTATTTT.

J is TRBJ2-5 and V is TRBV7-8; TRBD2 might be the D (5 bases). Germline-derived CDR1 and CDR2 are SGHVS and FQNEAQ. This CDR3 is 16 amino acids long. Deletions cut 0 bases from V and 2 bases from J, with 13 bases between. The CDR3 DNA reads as TGTGCCAGCAGCTTAGCAGGCCGGAGGCGACAAGAGACCCAGTACTTC. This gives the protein CASSLAGRRRQETQYF.

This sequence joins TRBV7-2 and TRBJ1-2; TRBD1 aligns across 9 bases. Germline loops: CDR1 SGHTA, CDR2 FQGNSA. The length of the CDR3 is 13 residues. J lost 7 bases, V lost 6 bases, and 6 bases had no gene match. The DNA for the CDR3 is TGTGCCAGCAGTAAGGGACAGGGACTTGGCTACACCTTC. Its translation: CASSKGQGLGYTF. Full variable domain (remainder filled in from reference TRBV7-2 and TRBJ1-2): GAGVSQSPSNKVTEKGKDVELRCDPISGHTALYWYRQSLGQGLEFLIYFQGNSAPDKSGLPSDRFSAERTGGSVSTLTIQRTQQEDSAVYLCASSKGQGLGYTFGSGTRLTVV.

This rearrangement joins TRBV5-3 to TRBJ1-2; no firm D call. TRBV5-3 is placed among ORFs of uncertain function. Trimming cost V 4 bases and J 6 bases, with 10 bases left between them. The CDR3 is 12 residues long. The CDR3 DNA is TGTGCCAGAAGCCATGACGGAGATGGCTACACCTTC. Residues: CARSHDGDGYTF.

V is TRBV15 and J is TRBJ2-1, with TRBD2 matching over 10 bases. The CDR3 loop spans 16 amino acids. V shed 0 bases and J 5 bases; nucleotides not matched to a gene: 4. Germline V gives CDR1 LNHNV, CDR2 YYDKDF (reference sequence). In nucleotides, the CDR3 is TGTGCCACCAGCAGAGATCTAGGACTAGCGGACAATGAGCAGTTCTTC. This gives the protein CATSRDLGLADNEQFF.

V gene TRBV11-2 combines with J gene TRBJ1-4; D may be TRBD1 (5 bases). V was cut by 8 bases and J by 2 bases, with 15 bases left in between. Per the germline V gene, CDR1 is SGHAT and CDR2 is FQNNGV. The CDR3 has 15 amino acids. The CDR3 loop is CASALGGVTNEKLFF. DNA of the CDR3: TGTGCCAGCGCCCTGGGGGGAGTCACTAATGAAAAACTGTTTTTT. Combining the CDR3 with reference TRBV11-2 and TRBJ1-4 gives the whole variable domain EAGVAQSPRYKIIEKRQSVAFWCNPISGHATLYWYQQILGQGPKLLIQFQNNGVVDDSQLPKDRFSAERLKGVDSTLKIQPAKLEDSAVYLCASALGGVTNEKLFFGSGTQLSVL.

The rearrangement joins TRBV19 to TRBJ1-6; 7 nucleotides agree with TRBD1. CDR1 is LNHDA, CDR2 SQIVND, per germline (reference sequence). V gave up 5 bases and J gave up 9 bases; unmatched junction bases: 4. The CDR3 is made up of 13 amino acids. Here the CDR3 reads CASSLAGGSPLHF. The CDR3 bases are TGTGCCAGTAGTTTGGCAGGGGGTTCACCCCTCCACTTT.

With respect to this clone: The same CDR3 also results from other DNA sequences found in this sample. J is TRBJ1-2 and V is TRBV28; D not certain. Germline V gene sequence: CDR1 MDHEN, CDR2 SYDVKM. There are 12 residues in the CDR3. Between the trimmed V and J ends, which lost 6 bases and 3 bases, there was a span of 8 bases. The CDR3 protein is CASSFSDYGYTF. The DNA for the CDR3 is TGTGCCAGCAGCTTCTCAGACTATGGCTACACCTTC.

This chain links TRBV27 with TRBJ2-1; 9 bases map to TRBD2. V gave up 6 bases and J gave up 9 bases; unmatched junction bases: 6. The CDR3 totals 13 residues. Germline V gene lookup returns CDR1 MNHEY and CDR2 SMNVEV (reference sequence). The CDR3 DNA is TGTGCCAGCAGGCCTTGGCGGGAGGGTGAGCAGTTCTTC. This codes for CASRPWREGEQFF.

The chain's CDR3 is CASSLQGGTTNEKLFF. CDR3 nucleotides: TGCGCCAGCAGCTTACAGGGGGGAACAACTAATGAAAAACTGTTTTTT. The chain has TRBV5-1 and TRBJ1-4; 8 nucleotides align to TRBD1. V trimming: 2 bases; J trimming: 0 bases; junction bases outside the gene matches: 3. Germline V gene data show CDR1 as SGHRS and CDR2 as YFSETQ. The CDR3 runs to 16 residues.

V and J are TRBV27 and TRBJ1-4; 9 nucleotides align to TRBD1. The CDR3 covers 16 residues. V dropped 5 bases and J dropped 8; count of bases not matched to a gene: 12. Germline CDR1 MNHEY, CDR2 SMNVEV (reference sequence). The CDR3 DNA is TGTGCCAGCAGTGAACGAGCGGGACAGGGCAGAGAAAAACTGTTTTTT. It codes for CASSERAGQGREKLFF.

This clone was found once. CDR3 sequence (DNA): TGTGCCAGCAGCTTATCCGTCGGGGAGCGGACCTTCTTT. This codes for CASSLSVGERTFF. The chain joins TRBV7-9 to TRBJ1-1; D remains ambiguous. CDR1 is SEHNR and CDR2 is FQNEAQ in the germline V gene (reference sequence). With 2 bases removed from V and 14 bases from J, the gap between germline ends came to 18 bases. CDR3 length equals 13 residues. The whole variable domain, filled in from reference TRBV7-9 and TRBJ1-1, reads DTGVSQNPRHKITKRGQNVTFRCDPISEHNRLYWYRQTLGQGPEFLTYFQNEAQLEKSRLLSDRFSAERPKGSFSTLEIQRTEQGDSAMYLCASSLSVGERTFFGQGTRLTVV.

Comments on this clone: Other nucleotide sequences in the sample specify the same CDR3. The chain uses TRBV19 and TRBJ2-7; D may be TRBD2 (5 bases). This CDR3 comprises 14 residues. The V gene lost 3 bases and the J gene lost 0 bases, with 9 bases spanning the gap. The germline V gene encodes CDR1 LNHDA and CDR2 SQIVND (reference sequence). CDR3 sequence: CASSIRGSSYEQYF. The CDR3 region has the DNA TGTGCCAGTAGTATCCGTGGGAGCTCCTACGAGCAGTACTTC. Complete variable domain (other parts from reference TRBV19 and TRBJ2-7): DGGITQSPKYLFRKEGQNVTLSCEQNLNHDAMYWYRQDPGQGLRLIYYSQIVNDFQKGDIAEGYSVSREKKESFPLTVTSAQKNPTAFYLCASSIRGSSYEQYFGPGTRLTVT.

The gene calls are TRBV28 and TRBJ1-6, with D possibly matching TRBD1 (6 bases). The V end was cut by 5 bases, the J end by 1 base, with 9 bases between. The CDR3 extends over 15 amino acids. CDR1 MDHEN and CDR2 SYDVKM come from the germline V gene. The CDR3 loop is CASSAGVSYNSPLHF. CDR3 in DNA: TGTGCCAGCAGTGCAGGGGTGTCCTATAATTCACCCCTCCACTTT.

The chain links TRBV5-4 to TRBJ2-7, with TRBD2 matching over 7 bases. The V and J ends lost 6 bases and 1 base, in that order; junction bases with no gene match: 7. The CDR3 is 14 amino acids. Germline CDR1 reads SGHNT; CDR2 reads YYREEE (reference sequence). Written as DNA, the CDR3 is TGTGCCAGCACCCAAACCGGGAGGTCCTACGAGCAGTACTTC. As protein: CASTQTGRSYEQYF.

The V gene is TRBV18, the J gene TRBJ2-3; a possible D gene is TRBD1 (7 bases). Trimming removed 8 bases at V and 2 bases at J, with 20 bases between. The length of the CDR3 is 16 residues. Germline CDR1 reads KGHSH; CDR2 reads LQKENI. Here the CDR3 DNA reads TGTGCCAGCCCATCCCGGGGGACAGAGTCCACAGATACGCAGTATTTT. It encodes CASPSRGTESTDTQYF.

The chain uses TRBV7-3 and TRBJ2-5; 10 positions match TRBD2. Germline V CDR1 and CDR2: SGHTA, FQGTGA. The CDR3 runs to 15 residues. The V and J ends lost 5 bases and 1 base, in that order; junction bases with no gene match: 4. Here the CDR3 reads CASSLGLAVQETQYF. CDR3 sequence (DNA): TGTGCCAGCAGCCTCGGACTAGCGGTCCAAGAGACCCAGTACTTC.